This T cell receptor beta chain was obtained from a study of cytomegalovirus exposure and HLA in healthy donors. The primer mix had 60 Vbeta and 13 Jbeta primers. TCRdb keeps only in-frame clones here, not all; method: immunoSEQ multiplex PCR. The sample has about 120,000 clones, over 75% seen once. The table lists this clone with a few counts. The sequenced sample consisted of PBMCs. The clonotype was recovered from a woman in her late teens or twenties in good health and CMV-seronegative.

CDR3 region: CASSLRGQGSGNTIYF. The DNA of the CDR3 is TGTGCCAGCAGTTTAAGGGGACAGGGGAGTGGAAACACCATATATTTT. The rearrangement uses TRBV27 and TRBJ1-3; 10 bases are shared with TRBD1. Germline V lookup: CDR1 MNHEY, CDR2 SMNVEV (reference sequence). V trimming: 2 bases; J trimming: 3 bases; junction bases outside the gene matches: 4. The CDR3 is 16 amino acids.